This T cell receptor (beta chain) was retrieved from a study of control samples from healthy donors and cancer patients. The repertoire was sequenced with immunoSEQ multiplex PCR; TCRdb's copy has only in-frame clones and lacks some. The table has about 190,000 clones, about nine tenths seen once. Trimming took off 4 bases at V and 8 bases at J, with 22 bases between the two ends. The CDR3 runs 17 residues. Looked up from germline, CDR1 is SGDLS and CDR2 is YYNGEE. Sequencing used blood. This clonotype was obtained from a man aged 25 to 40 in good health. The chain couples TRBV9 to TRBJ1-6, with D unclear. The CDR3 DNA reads TGTGCCAGCAGCTTACTCCCTGGGAGTAGCCTAGATTCACCCCTCCACTTT. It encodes CASSLLPGSSLDSPLHF.